The 14 T cell receptor beta chains below all came from one sample that was sequenced in a study of blood T cell repertoires in COVID-19. Some clones are missing from TCRdb's copy, which holds only in-frame ones; the method was immunoSEQ multiplex PCR. The table has 350,000 to 450,000 clones, about 87% seen once. The sequenced material came from peripheral blood. The receptors shown here come from a woman aged 60 to 75 with COVID-19, enrolled during active disease.

The chain recombines TRBV19 with TRBJ2-7; 9 nucleotides line up with TRBD1. Germline lookup yields CDR1 LNHDA and CDR2 SQIVND (reference sequence). Losses at the gene ends were 4 bases for V and 2 bases for J; bases not matched to a gene: 9. This CDR3 is 16 amino acids long. In nucleotides, the CDR3 is TGTGCCAGTAGTACCTCCGGGACAGGGTTTACCTACGAGCAGTACTTC. Translated: CASSTSGTGFTYEQYF.

The CDR3 loop is CASSSRQGDSPYEQYF. CDR3 nucleotides: TGTGCCAGCAGCTCCCGACAGGGCGATTCTCCCTACGAGCAGTACTTC. The chain recombines TRBV7-2 with TRBJ2-7; 7 nucleotides match TRBD1. Germline CDR1 is SGHTA and CDR2 is FQGNSA. There are 16 residues in the CDR3. J lost 2 bases, V lost 4 bases, and 11 bases had no gene match.

In this sample, this clone turned up once. This rearrangement joins TRBV7-9 to TRBJ2-5, with 9 bases identical to TRBD2. The CDR3 contains 14 residues. CDR1 and CDR2 from the germline V gene are SEHNR and FQNEAQ (reference sequence). The trim removed 3 bases at V and 1 base at J, leaving 0 bases unmatched. The CDR3 coding sequence is TGTGCCAGCAGCTTGACTAGCGGCCAAGAGACCCAGTACTTC. Amino acid sequence: CASSLTSGQETQYF. The whole variable domain, filled in from reference TRBV7-9 and TRBJ2-5, reads DTGVSQNPRHKITKRGQNVTFRCDPISEHNRLYWYRQTLGQGPEFLTYFQNEAQLEKSRLLSDRFSAERPKGSFSTLEIQRTEQGDSAMYLCASSLTSGQETQYFGPGTRLLVL.

J is TRBJ2-5 and V is TRBV18, with a weak D call TRBD2 (6 bases). The V gene's germline CDR1 is KGHSH and CDR2 LQKENI. V shed 8 bases and J shed 6 bases, with 16 bases lying between them. The CDR3 is 13 amino acids. This CDR3 is CASREVLGKTQYF. As DNA, the CDR3 is TGTGCCAGCAGGGAGGTGTTGGGAAAGACCCAGTACTTC. Looking up the rest from reference TRBV18 and TRBJ2-5 gives the full variable domain: NAGVMQNPRHLVRRRGQEARLRCSPMKGHSHVYWYRQLPEEGLKFMVYLQKENIIDESGMPKERFSAEFPKEGPSILRIQQVVRGDSAAYFCASREVLGKTQYFGPGTRLLVL.

This chain links TRBV28 with TRBJ2-1, with 9 bases matching TRBD1. This CDR3 spans 15 amino acids. Per the germline V gene, CDR1 is MDHEN and CDR2 is SYDVKM. Trimming removed 2 bases from V and 5 bases from J; junction bases left unmatched: 4. This CDR3 is CASSLPGTGNNEQFF. In DNA, the CDR3 is TGTGCCAGCAGTTTACCTGGGACAGGGAACAATGAGCAGTTCTTC. Using reference TRBV28 and TRBJ2-1 for the parts outside the CDR3, the full variable domain is DVKVTQSSRYLVKRTGEKVFLECVQDMDHENMFWYRQDPGLGLRLIYFSYDVKMKEKGDIPEGYSVSREKKERFSLILESASTNQTSMYLCASSLPGTGNNEQFFGPGTRLTVL.

The chain carries TRBV2 and TRBJ1-4; 9 bases fit TRBD1. The CDR3 has 17 amino acids. Looked up from germline, CDR1 is SNHLY and CDR2 is FYNNEI. The V gene end was trimmed by 6 bases and the J gene end by 0 bases; junction bases not matched to a gene: 8. The CDR3 here is CASRHRDRVATNEKLFF. The CDR3, as DNA: TGTGCCAGCAGACACCGGGACAGGGTAGCAACTAATGAAAAACTGTTTTTT.

The rearrangement links TRBV15 to TRBJ1-1, with 7 bases identical to TRBD1. Germline V gene sequence: CDR1 LNHNV, CDR2 YYDKDF (reference sequence). The J segment lost 7 bases and the V segment lost 4 bases, leaving 12 bases of the junction unmatched. CDR3 length: 15 amino acids. CDR3 protein: CATSTRQNRDSEAFF. CDR3 coding DNA: TGTGCCACCAGCACGCGACAGAACCGGGACAGTGAAGCTTTCTTT.

This clone was recorded only once. The rearrangement links TRBV7-3 to TRBJ2-1; 12 bases agree with TRBD2. The CDR3 spans 16 residues. V dropped 1 base and J dropped 4; count of bases not matched to a gene: 2. Germline V gene lookup returns CDR1 SGHTA and CDR2 FQGTGA. The chain's CDR3 is CASSLRTSGAYNEQFF. Here the CDR3 DNA reads TGTGCCAGCAGCTTAAGGACTAGCGGGGCTTACAATGAGCAGTTCTTC.

The chain links TRBV28 to TRBJ1-5, with TRBD1 identical over 9 bases. This CDR3 is 18 amino acids long. Germline V gene sequence: CDR1 MDHEN, CDR2 SYDVKM. The J segment lost 0 bases and the V segment lost 5 bases, leaving 11 bases of the junction unmatched. The CDR3 here is CASSGIDRGAYSNQPQHF. The CDR3 DNA follows: TGTGCCAGCAGTGGTATTGACAGGGGGGCTTATAGCAATCAGCCCCAGCATTTT.

The gene calls are TRBV7-2 and TRBJ2-1; perhaps TRBD2 as D (7 bases). V lost 1 base, J lost 2 bases, and 12 bases lay in between. The CDR3 sequence is 16 residues long. Germline V gene sequence: CDR1 SGHTA, CDR2 FQGNSA. The CDR3 spells CASSLEGRGPYNEQFF. DNA of the CDR3: TGTGCCAGCAGCTTAGAAGGGCGGGGGCCCTACAATGAGCAGTTCTTC.

This clone was recorded at least ten times. This chain uses TRBV11-2 with TRBJ2-3; a weak D match, TRBD2 (6 bases). CDR3 size: 17 residues. Germline CDR1 is SGHAT and CDR2 is FQNNGV. The V and J ends lost 0 bases and 0 bases respectively, with 13 bases between them. This CDR3 is CASSLDSAGKSTDTQYF. In nucleotides, the CDR3 is TGTGCCAGCAGCTTAGATTCGGCGGGAAAAAGCACAGATACGCAGTATTTT. Based on the CDR3 plus reference TRBV11-2 and TRBJ2-3, the full variable domain is EAGVAQSPRYKIIEKRQSVAFWCNPISGHATLYWYQQILGQGPKLLIQFQNNGVVDDSQLPKDRFSAERLKGVDSTLKIQPAKLEDSAVYLCASSLDSAGKSTDTQYFGPGTRLTVL.

V usage is TRBV7-2 and J usage is TRBJ2-5; 8 bases align to TRBD2. Germline loops: CDR1 SGHTA, CDR2 FQGNSA. The CDR3 loop spans 16 amino acids. Unmatched junction bases numbered 7, after V lost 3 bases and J lost 1 base. CDR3 nucleotide sequence: TGTGCCAGCAGCTTTAGGAGCGGGGGCCTCCAAGAGACCCAGTACTTC. Its translation is CASSFRSGGLQETQYF.

The gene calls are TRBV7-3 and TRBJ2-1; TRBD2 is a possible D gene (5 bases). CDR1 is SGHTA, CDR2 FQGTGA, per germline. The CDR3 consists of 15 residues. V shed 5 bases and J shed 8 bases, with 19 bases lying between them. The CDR3 region has the DNA TGTGCCAGCAGCCCCGGACCCGACCCGGGGTATGAGCAGTTCTTC. Protein sequence: CASSPGPDPGYEQFF.

The table lists this clone with a count of one. The chain has TRBV5-1 and TRBJ1-4; TRBD1 matches 7 bases. The CDR3 is made up of 17 amino acids. Per germline, CDR1 SGHRS and CDR2 YFSETQ. V was pared by 4 bases and J by 0 bases, with 9 bases of the junction left unmatched. In DNA form, the CDR3 reads TGCGCCAGCAGCCTATTCCCGGGACAGCCAACTAATGAAAAACTGTTTTTT. Translating it yields CASSLFPGQPTNEKLFF.